Shown below are 3 T cell receptor beta chains from a single sample sequenced in a study of CD4 and CD8 cells across lung adenocarcinoma regions. TCRdb re-called the PCR reads through MiXCR, storing one row per CDR3 protein. The sample yields 15,000 or so distinct CDR3 sequences, around 40% seen once. The sequenced sample consisted of CD4+ T cells from the center of a lung tumor. The source is a male donor with lung adenocarcinoma. The CD4 and CD8 labels of this study may be unreliable.

V is TRBV6-4 and J is TRBJ2-1; D assignment may be TRBD1 or TRBD2 (6 bases each). TRBJ2-7 matches the DNA end more closely, so the J call is doubtful. There are 13 residues in the CDR3. Germline V lookup: CDR1 MRHNA, CDR2 SNTAGT. The CDR3 nucleotides read TGTGCCAGCAGTGAAAGGGGGAGGAACGAGCAGTACTTC. Protein sequence: CASSERGRNEQYF.

This clonotype has only a few counts. The V and J genes are TRBV7-2 and TRBJ2-4; D unresolved. Germline CDR1 SGHTA, CDR2 FQGNSA. V was cut by 5 bases and J by 0 bases, with 8 bases left in between. The CDR3 extends over 14 amino acids. In nucleotides, the CDR3 is TGTGCCAGCAGCCCCGAGATAGCCAAAAACATTCAGTACTTC. Translating gives CASSPEIAKNIQYF.

V gene TRBV27 combines with J gene TRBJ1-4; the D gene is possibly TRBD1 (5 bases). The CDR3 has 13 residues. With 9 bases removed from V and 8 bases from J, the gap between germline ends came to 16 bases. From germline, CDR1 is MNHEY and CDR2 SMNVEV (reference sequence). CDR3 region: CASRDLWGEKLFF. The DNA of the CDR3 is TGTGCCAGTAGGGACCTATGGGGAGAAAAACTGTTTTTT.